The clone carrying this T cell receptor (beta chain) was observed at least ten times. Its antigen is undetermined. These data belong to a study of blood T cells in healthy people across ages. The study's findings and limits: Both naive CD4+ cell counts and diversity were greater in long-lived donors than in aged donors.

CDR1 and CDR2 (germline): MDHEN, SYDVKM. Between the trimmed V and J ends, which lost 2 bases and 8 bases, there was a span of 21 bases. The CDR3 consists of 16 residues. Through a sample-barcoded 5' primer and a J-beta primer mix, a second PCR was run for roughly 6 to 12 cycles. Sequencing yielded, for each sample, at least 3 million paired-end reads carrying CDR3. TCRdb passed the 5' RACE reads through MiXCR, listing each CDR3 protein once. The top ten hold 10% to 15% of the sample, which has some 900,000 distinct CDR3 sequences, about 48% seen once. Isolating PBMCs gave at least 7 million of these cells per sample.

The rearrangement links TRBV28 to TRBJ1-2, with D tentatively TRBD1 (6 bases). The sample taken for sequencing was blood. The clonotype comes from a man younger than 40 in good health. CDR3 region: CASSLPPMAGAGGYTF. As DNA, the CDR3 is TGTGCCAGCAGTTTACCACCTATGGCGGGGGCGGGCGGCTACACCTTC.